The clone carrying this T cell receptor (beta chain) registers medium-sized (0.01 to 0.1%) by frequency. Its antigen is as yet unknown. Median age approximately 10 years (about 2.1-25); median disease duration approximately seven years (0.2-19.1). This entry is derived from a study of synovial regulatory T cells in juvenile arthritis. General study results and limits: TCR diversity was lower in inflammation-associated blood Treg cells than in other blood Treg cells.

The assay was immunoSEQ multiplex PCR, and TCRdb's table has in-frame clones only and misses some. This table holds about 850 clones. The sequenced sample was Treg cells from blood. Subset here: HLA-DR+ inflammation-associated blood Treg cells. The sequence came from a donor younger than 30 with juvenile idiopathic arthritis.

The CDR3 sequence: CASSQEHLDRGYGYTF. The chain recombines TRBV4-3 with TRBJ1-2; no DNA is available, so the TRBD1 call from TCRdb remains unchecked. CDR1 is LGHNA, CDR2 YSLEER, per germline. The CDR3 spans 16 residues. No DNA is recorded.